The TCR beta chain under discussion was sequenced for a study of molecular identifiers for immune sequencing clone quantification. The CDR3 is made up of 13 amino acids. Germline CDR1 is MNHEY and CDR2 is SMNVEV (reference sequence). About this clonotype itself: The junction departs from the called germline gene at one end, perhaps through a read error.

TCRdb recomputed calls from the PCR reads with MiXCR, one row per CDR3 protein. The table has tens of thousands of distinct CDR3 sequences, over 15% seen once. V and J are TRBV27 and TRBJ2-3, with D unclear. What was sequenced was naive CD8+ T cells from blood, with Jurkat cell RNA spiked in. Noted subset: FACS-sorted CD8+CD4-CCR7+CD45RA+ naive T cells. This TCR derives from a human donor in good health. Some libraries in this study had Jurkat cell RNA spiked in. In nucleotides, the CDR3 is TGTGCCAGCAGTGACCTCAGATCAGATATGCAGTATTTT. This encodes CASSDLRSDMQYF.